This entry is about one T cell receptor beta chain. Treatment reported: some 20 received Ad26.COV2.S at low or high dose, single or two shots; about five received placebo; per-sample allocation not given. Repertoires come from day 63 after the first vaccine or placebo injection. Within Boston, the person who donated was an adult of 18-55 years. V lost 5 bases, J lost 0 bases, and 3 bases stayed unmatched. The CDR3 totals 15 residues. The germline gives CDR1 SGHTA, CDR2 FQGNSA. This sample is part of a study of Ad26.COV2.S vaccination and SARS-CoV-2 variants. Study information: A participant enrolled in the COV1001 Ad26.COV2.S trial arm provided the sample. Recipients of Ad26.COV2.S got it intramuscularly, once or twice 56 days apart.

Repertoires were generated with immunoSEQ multiplex PCR, while TCRdb's copy carries only in-frame clones and drops some. Among around 420,000 clones listed, approximately 87% were seen once. The material was peripheral blood, obtained in a trial of Ad26.COV2.S vaccine versus placebo. The clonotype was recovered from a person between 18 and 59 years old who received the Ad26.COV2.S COVID-19 vaccine or a placebo. The V gene is TRBV7-2, the J gene TRBJ1-5, with 8 positions matching TRBD1. This CDR3 reads CASSPDRASNQPQHF. CDR3 nucleotide sequence: TGTGCCAGCAGCCCGGACAGGGCTAGCAATCAGCCCCAGCATTTT.